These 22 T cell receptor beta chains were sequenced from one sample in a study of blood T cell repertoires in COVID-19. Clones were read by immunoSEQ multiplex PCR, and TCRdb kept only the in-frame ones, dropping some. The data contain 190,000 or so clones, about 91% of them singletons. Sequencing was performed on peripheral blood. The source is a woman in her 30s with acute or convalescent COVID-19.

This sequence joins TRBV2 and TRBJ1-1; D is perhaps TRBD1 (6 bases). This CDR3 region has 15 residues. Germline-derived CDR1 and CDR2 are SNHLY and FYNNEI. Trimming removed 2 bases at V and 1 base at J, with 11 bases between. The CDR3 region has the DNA TGTGCCAGCAGTGAATTCGGCAGGGGGAACACTGAAGCTTTCTTT. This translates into CASSEFGRGNTEAFF. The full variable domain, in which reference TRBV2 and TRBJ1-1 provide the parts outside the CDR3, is EPEVTQTPSHQVTQMGQEVILRCVPISNHLYFYWYRQILGQKVEFLVSFYNNEISEKSEIFDDQFSVERPDGSNFTLKIRSTKLEDSAMYFCASSEFGRGNTEAFFGQGTRLTVV.

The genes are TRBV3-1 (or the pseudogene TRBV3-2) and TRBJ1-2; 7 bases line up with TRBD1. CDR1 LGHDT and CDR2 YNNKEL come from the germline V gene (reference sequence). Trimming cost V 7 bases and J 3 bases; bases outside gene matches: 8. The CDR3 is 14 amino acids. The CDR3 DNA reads TGTGCCAGCACCTTACAGGGGAGCGACTATGGCTACACCTTC. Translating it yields CASTLQGSDYGYTF.

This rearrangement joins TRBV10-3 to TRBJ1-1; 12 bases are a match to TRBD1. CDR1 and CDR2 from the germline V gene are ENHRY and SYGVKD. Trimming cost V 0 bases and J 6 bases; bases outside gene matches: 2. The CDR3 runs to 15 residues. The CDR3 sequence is CAISESGQGAPEAFF. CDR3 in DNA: TGTGCCATCAGTGAGTCGGGACAGGGGGCTCCTGAAGCTTTCTTT.

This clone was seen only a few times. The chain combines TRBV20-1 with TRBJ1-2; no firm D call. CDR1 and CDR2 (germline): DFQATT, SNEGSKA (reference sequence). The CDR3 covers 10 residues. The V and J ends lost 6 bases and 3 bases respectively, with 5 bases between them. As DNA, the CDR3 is TGCAGTGCGAGCTACTATGGCTACACCTTC. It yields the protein CSASYYGYTF.

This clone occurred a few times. The CDR3: CASSPGTSGTDTQYF. DNA for the CDR3: TGCGCCAGCAGCCCGGGGACTAGCGGTACGGATACGCAGTATTTT. The chain employs TRBV5-1 and TRBJ2-3; TRBD2 aligns across 11 bases. There are 15 residues in the CDR3. After removal of 4 bases from V and 6 bases from J, the junction contained 7 bases not matched to a gene. Germline CDR1 reads SGHRS; CDR2 reads YFSETQ.

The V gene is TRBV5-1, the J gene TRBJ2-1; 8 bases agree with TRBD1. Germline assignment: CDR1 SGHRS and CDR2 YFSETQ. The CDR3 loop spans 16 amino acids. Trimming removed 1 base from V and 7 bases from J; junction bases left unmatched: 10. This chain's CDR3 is CASSLRTGLIENEQFF. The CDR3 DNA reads TGCGCCAGCAGCTTGAGGACAGGGTTGATAGAAAATGAGCAGTTCTTC. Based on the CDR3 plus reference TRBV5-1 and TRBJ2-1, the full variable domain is KAGVTQTPRYLIKTRGQQVTLSCSPISGHRSVSWYQQTPGQGLQFLFEYFSETQRNKGNFPGRFSGRQFSNSRSEMNVSTLELGDSALYLCASSLRTGLIENEQFFGPGTRLTVL.

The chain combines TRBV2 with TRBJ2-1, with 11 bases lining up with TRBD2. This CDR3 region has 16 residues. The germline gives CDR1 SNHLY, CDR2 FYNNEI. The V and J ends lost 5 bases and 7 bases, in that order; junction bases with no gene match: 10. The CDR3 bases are TGTGCCAGCAGTCAACTAGCGGGAGTGAAGTATAATGAGCAGTTCTTC. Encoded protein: CASSQLAGVKYNEQFF.

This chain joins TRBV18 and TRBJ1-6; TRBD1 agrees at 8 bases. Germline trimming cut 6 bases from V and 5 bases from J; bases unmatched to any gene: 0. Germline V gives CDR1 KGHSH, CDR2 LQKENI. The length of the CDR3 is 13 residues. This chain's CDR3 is CASSTGDNSPLHF. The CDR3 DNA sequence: TGTGCCAGCTCGACAGGGGATAATTCACCCCTCCACTTT.

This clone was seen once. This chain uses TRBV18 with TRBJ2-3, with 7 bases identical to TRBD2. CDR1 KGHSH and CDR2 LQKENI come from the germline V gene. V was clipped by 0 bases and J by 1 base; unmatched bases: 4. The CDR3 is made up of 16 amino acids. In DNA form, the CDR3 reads TGTGCCAGCTCACCACCGACCCTAGCGGGCACAGATACGCAGTATTTT. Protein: CASSPPTLAGTDTQYF.

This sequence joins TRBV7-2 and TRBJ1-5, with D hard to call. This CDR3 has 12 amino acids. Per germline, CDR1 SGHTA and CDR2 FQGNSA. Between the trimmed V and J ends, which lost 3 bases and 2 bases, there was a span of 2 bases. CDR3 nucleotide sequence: TGTGCCAGCAGCTTCGGCAATCAGCCCCAGCATTTT. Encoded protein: CASSFGNQPQHF.

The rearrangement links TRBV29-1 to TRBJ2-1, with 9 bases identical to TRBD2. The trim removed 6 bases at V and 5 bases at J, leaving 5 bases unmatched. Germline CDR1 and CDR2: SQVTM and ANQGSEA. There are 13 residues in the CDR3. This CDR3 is CSVTRLADNEQFF. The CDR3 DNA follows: TGCAGCGTAACGAGACTAGCGGACAATGAGCAGTTCTTC.

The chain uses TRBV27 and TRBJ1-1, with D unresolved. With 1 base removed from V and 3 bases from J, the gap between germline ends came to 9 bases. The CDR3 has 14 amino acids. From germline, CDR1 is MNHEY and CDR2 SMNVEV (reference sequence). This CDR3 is CASSLYRTYTEAFF. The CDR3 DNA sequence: TGTGCCAGCAGTTTATACAGAACCTACACTGAAGCTTTCTTT.

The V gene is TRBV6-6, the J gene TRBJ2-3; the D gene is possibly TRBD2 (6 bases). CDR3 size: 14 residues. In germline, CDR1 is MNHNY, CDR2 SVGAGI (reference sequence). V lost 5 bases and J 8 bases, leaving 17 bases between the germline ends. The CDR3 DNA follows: TGTGCCAGCAGTACCTGGACGGGAGCGGGTACGCAGTATTTT. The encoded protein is CASSTWTGAGTQYF.

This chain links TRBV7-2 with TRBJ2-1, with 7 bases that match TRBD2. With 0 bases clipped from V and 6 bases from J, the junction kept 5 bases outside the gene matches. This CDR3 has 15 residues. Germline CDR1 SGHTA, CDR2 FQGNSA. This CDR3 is CASSLAGGSFNEQFF. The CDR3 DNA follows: TGTGCCAGCAGCTTAGCAGGCGGGAGCTTCAATGAGCAGTTCTTC.

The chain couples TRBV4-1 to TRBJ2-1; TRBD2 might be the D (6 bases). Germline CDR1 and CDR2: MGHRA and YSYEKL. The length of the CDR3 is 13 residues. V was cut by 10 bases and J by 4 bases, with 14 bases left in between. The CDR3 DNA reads TGCGCCAAAAAGAGGAGGGGATACAATGAGCAGTTCTTC. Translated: CAKKRRGYNEQFF.

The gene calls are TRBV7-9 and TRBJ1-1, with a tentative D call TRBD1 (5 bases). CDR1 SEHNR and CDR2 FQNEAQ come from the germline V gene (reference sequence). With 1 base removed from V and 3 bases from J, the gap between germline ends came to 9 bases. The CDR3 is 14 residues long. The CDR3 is CASSLGGGDTEAFF. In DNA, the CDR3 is TGTGCCAGCAGCTTAGGGGGAGGGGACACTGAAGCTTTCTTT.

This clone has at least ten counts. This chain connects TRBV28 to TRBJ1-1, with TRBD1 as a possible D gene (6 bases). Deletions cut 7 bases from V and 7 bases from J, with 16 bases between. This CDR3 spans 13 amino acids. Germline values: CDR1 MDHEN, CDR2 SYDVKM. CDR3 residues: CASTRQASIEAFF. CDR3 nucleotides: TGTGCCAGCACTCGACAGGCATCAATTGAAGCTTTCTTT.

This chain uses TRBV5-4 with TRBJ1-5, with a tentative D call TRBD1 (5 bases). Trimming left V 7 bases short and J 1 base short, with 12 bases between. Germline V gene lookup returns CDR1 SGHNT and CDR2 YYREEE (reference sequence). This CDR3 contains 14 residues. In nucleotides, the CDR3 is TGTGCCAGCGACGGGGGGAAGAGCAATCAGCCCCAGCATTTT. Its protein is CASDGGKSNQPQHF.

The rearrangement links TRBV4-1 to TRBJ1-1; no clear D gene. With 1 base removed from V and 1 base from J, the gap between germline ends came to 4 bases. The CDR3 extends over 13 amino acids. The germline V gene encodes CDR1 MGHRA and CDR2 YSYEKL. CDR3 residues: CASSQGGNTEAFF. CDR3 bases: TGCGCCAGCAGCCAAGGCGGGAACACTGAAGCTTTCTTT.

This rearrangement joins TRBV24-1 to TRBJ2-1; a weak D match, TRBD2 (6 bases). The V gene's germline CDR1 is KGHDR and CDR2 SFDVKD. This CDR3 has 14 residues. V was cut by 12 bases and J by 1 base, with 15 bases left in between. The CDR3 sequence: CASQAAGSYNEQFF. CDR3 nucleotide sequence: TGTGCCTCCCAGGCCGCGGGATCCTACAATGAGCAGTTCTTC.

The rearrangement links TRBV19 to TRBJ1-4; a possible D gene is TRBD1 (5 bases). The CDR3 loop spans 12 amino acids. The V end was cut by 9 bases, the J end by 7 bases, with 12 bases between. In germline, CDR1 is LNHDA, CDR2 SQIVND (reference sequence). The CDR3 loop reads CARVRRGEKLFF. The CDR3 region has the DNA TGTGCCAGAGTAAGGAGGGGTGAAAAACTGTTTTTT.

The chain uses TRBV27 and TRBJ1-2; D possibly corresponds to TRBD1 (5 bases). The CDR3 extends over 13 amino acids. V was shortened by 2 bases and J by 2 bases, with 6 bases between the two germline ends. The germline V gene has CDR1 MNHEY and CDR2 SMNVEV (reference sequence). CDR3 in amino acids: CASSLRQNYGYTF. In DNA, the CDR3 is TGTGCCAGCAGTTTAAGACAGAACTATGGCTACACCTTC.